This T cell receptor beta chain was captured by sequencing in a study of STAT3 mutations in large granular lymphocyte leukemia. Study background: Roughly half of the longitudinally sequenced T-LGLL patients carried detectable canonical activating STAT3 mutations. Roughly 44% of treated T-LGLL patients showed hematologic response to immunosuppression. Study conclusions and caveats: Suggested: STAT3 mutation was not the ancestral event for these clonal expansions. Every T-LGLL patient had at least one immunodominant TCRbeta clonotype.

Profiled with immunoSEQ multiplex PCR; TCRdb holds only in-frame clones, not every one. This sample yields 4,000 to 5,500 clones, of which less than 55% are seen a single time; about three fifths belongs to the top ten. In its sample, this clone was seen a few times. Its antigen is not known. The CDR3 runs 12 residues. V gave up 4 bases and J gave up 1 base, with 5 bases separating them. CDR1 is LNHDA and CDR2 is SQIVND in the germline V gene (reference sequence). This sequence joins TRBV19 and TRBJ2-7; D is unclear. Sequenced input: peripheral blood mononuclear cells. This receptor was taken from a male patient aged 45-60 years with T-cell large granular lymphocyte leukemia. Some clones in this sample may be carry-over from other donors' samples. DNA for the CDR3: TGTGCCAGTAGTACAGGATCCTACGAGCAGTACTTC. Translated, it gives CASSTGSYEQYF.